Listed here are 26 T cell receptor beta chains from one sample, sequenced in a study of cytomegalovirus exposure and HLA in healthy donors. Profiling relied on immunoSEQ multiplex PCR, and the TCRdb table lists in-frame clones only, not all of them. Of approximately 88,000 clones listed, approximately 96% are singletons. Sequenced: PBMCs. These receptors all come from a woman between 18 and 30 years old in good health and CMV-seronegative.

V gene TRBV9 combines with J gene TRBJ1-2, with D perhaps TRBD1 (5 bases). The length of the CDR3 is 12 residues. V was clipped by 5 bases and J by 2 bases, with 7 bases between them. The germline CDR1 and CDR2 sequences are SGDLS and YYNGEE. In DNA, the CDR3 is TGTGCCAGCAGTACAGGCAACTATGGCTACACCTTC. Translated, it gives CASSTGNYGYTF.

This chain connects TRBV7-2 to TRBJ2-7, with D tentatively TRBD2 (6 bases). With 5 bases removed from V and 12 bases from J, the gap between germline ends came to 26 bases. Germline CDR1 SGHTA, CDR2 FQGNSA. The CDR3 runs to 15 residues. This CDR3 reads CASSDGSGLYTSAYF. The CDR3 DNA follows: TGTGCCAGCAGCGATGGATCGGGACTCTACACTTCGGCGTACTTC.

The chain has TRBV19 and TRBJ1-5; the match to TRBD1 covers 10 bases. The CDR3 has 13 residues. Germline V gene sequence: CDR1 LNHDA, CDR2 SQIVND (reference sequence). V gave up 10 bases and J gave up 7 bases; unmatched junction bases: 7. DNA of the CDR3: TGTGCCACCGGGGACAGGGGTAGGCAGCCCCAGCATTTT. Its translation is CATGDRGRQPQHF.

The chain combines TRBV6-5 with TRBJ2-7, with TRBD2 identical over 8 bases. Per the germline V gene, CDR1 is MNHEY and CDR2 is SVGAGI. This CDR3 is 15 amino acids long. Losses at the gene ends were 5 bases for V and 2 bases for J; bases not matched to a gene: 8. CDR3 protein: CASSALPGLAYEQYF. CDR3 DNA sequence: TGTGCCAGCAGTGCCTTACCGGGACTAGCCTACGAGCAGTACTTC.

The CDR3, as DNA: TGTGCCAGCAGCAAAGGACTAGCGGGAGTCGATGAGCAGTTCTTC. Its protein product is CASSKGLAGVDEQFF. The gene calls are TRBV11-3 and TRBJ2-1, with 13 nucleotides matching TRBD2. The CDR3 loop spans 15 amino acids. V shed 5 bases and J 8 bases; nucleotides not matched to a gene: 6. The germline V gene encodes CDR1 SGHNT and CDR2 YENEEA.

As to this clone: An end of the junction differs from the germline gene, which may be a read error. V and J are TRBV30 and TRBJ1-1, with TRBD1 as a possible D gene (5 bases). The CDR3 has 14 amino acids. From germline, CDR1 is GTSNPN and CDR2 SVGIG (reference sequence). As DNA, the CDR3 is TGTGCCTGGAGTCGCGACAGCATGAACGCTGAAGCTTTCTTT. Its protein is CAWSRDSMNAEAFF.

V is TRBV6-5 and J is TRBJ2-1; D might be TRBD2 (9 bases). CDR3 size: 15 residues. Germline V CDR1 and CDR2: MNHEY, SVGAGI. Deletions cut 7 bases from V and 7 bases from J, with 20 bases between. CDR3 sequence: CASTLDRAGGNEQFF. The DNA of the CDR3 is TGTGCCAGCACCCTGGACAGGGCGGGGGGGAATGAGCAGTTCTTC.

V usage is TRBV6-6 and J usage is TRBJ2-1, with 9 nucleotides matching TRBD1. Trimming took 2 bases from V and 6 from J; bases not matched to a gene: 5. This CDR3 is 15 amino acids long. Germline CDR1 is MNHNY and CDR2 is SVGAGI (reference sequence). The CDR3 region has the DNA TGTGCCAGCAGTTACCCGGGACAGGGATTCAATGAGCAGTTCTTC. Its translation: CASSYPGQGFNEQFF.

The chain recombines TRBV18 with TRBJ2-1, with 7 bases aligning to TRBD1. From germline, CDR1 is KGHSH and CDR2 LQKENI. J gave up 7 bases and V 0 bases, and 9 bases lay outside the gene matches. This CDR3 has 16 residues. CDR3 DNA: TGTGCCAGCTCACCACCGACAGGGTTTTATTGGAATGAGCAGTTCTTC. This encodes CASSPPTGFYWNEQFF.

V and J are TRBV25-1 and TRBJ2-7; 7 bases match TRBD1. Germline assignment: CDR1 MGHDK and CDR2 SYGVNS. The ends lost 1 base at V and 7 bases at J; junction bases unmatched: 10. The CDR3 contains 15 residues. Here the CDR3 reads CASSELDRPVGEQYF. CDR3 nucleotides: TGTGCCAGCAGTGAATTGGACAGGCCGGTGGGAGAGCAGTACTTC.

The chain couples TRBV10-3 to TRBJ2-1, with 8 nucleotides matching TRBD1. After removal of 8 bases from V and 5 bases from J, the junction contained 5 bases not matched to a gene. The CDR3 spans 13 residues. Per germline, CDR1 ENHRY and CDR2 SYGVKD. The CDR3 region has the DNA TGTGCCATCCGCCTGGGACAGGACAATGAGCAGTTCTTC. Translated: CAIRLGQDNEQFF.

This clone was observed once. V usage is TRBV2 and J usage is TRBJ1-3; D gene unclear. This CDR3 has 15 amino acids. The germline CDR1 and CDR2 sequences are SNHLY and FYNNEI. Trimming shortened V by 9 bases and J by 4 bases, and 19 bases separated the two germline ends. CDR3 in DNA: TGTGCCAGGAAACGCGTAACAGTGGCGGGAAACACCATATATTTT. It codes for CARKRVTVAGNTIYF.

The chain employs TRBV5-1 and TRBJ2-1; weak D call: TRBD1 (5 bases). The length of the CDR3 is 16 residues. Germline values: CDR1 SGHRS, CDR2 YFSETQ. V was cut by 0 bases and J by 4 bases, with 14 bases left in between. Here the CDR3 reads CASSLASGKGYNEQFF. CDR3 nucleotides: TGCGCCAGCAGCTTGGCCTCAGGGAAGGGGTACAATGAGCAGTTCTTC. Full variable domain (missing parts from reference TRBV5-1 and TRBJ2-1): KAGVTQTPRYLIKTRGQQVTLSCSPISGHRSVSWYQQTPGQGLQFLFEYFSETQRNKGNFPGRFSGRQFSNSRSEMNVSTLELGDSALYLCASSLASGKGYNEQFFGPGTRLTVL.

This clone was found once. V gene TRBV5-1 combines with J gene TRBJ2-7, with unresolved D. The CDR3 runs to 14 residues. The germline CDR1 and CDR2 sequences are SGHRS and YFSETQ. V shed 1 base and J shed 1 base, with 9 bases lying between them. The CDR3 coding sequence is TGCGCCAGCAGCTTGACAACGCATTCCTACGAGCAGTACTTC. Translating gives CASSLTTHSYEQYF.

The CDR3 DNA reads TGTGCCAGCAGCTTAGAAACAGGATCCGAGCAGTACTTC. It yields the protein CASSLETGSEQYF. V gene TRBV7-7 combines with J gene TRBJ2-7; maybe TRBD1 (5 bases). This CDR3 region has 13 residues. The V end was cut by 1 base, the J end by 6 bases, with 10 bases between. Per the germline V gene, CDR1 is SSHAT and CDR2 is FNYEAQ (reference sequence).

The chain is built from TRBV5-5 and TRBJ2-5; TRBD2 is a possible D gene (6 bases). With 4 bases removed from V and 3 bases from J, the gap between germline ends came to 22 bases. This CDR3 is built from 17 residues. CDR1 is SGHKS, CDR2 YYEKEE, per germline (reference sequence). CDR3 amino acids: CASSSDPMGGGKETQYF. CDR3 in DNA: TGTGCCAGCAGCAGTGACCCGATGGGGGGTGGGAAAGAGACCCAGTACTTC. The full variable domain, rest sourced from reference TRBV5-5 and TRBJ2-5, is DAGVTQSPTHLIKTRGQQVTLRCSPISGHKSVSWYQQVLGQGPQFIFQYYEKEERGRGNFPDRFSARQFPNYSSELNVNALLLGDSALYLCASSSDPMGGGKETQYFGPGTRLLVL.

The V and J genes are TRBV11-1 and TRBJ2-7; D perhaps matches TRBD2 (5 bases). The CDR3 sequence is 14 residues long. Trimming removed 2 bases from V and 3 bases from J, with 11 bases in between. CDR1 SGHAT and CDR2 FQDESV come from the germline V gene (reference sequence). CDR3: CASSLNRGDYEQYF. DNA for the CDR3: TGTGCCAGCAGCTTAAACCGGGGAGACTACGAGCAGTACTTC.

The rearrangement uses TRBV7-9 and TRBJ2-1; 10 bases are shared with TRBD2. The CDR3 sequence is 15 residues long. Unmatched junction bases numbered 4, after V lost 1 base and J lost 7 bases. Germline V gene lookup returns CDR1 SEHNR and CDR2 FQNEAQ (reference sequence). The chain's CDR3 is CASSLVLAGANEQFF. CDR3 nucleotide sequence: TGTGCCAGCAGCTTAGTTCTAGCGGGAGCTAATGAGCAGTTCTTC.

The chain uses TRBV6-1 and TRBJ2-2; D is perhaps TRBD1 (6 bases). Germline-derived CDR1 and CDR2 are MNHNS and SASEGT. V was cut by 6 bases and J by 0 bases, with 14 bases left in between. The CDR3 spans 16 residues. This CDR3 is CASSEYRVSNTGELFF. Here the CDR3 DNA reads TGTGCCAGCAGCGAATACAGGGTCTCGAACACCGGGGAGCTGTTTTTT.

CDR3 residues: CASSQEHAGVDTDTQYF. The CDR3 DNA follows: TGTGCCAGCAGCCAAGAACATGCGGGGGTGGACACAGATACGCAGTATTTT. The V call is TRBV14, the J call TRBJ2-3, with 7 bases aligning to TRBD2. Per the germline V gene, CDR1 is SGHDN and CDR2 is FVKESK. The junction had 8 bases not matched to a gene; V was cut back by 0 bases and J by 2 bases. The CDR3 has 17 residues.

The CDR3 protein is CASSPPNRQTGYEQYF. The CDR3 DNA is TGTGCCAGCTCACCACCAAACAGGCAGACCGGCTACGAGCAGTACTTC. This chain uses TRBV18 with TRBJ2-7, with D maybe TRBD1 (5 bases). The V and J ends lost 0 bases and 3 bases respectively, with 15 bases between them. The CDR3 has 16 amino acids. Germline V gene sequence: CDR1 KGHSH, CDR2 LQKENI. The complete variable domain, with remaining parts taken from reference TRBV18 and TRBJ2-7, reads NAGVMQNPRHLVRRRGQEARLRCSPMKGHSHVYWYRQLPEEGLKFMVYLQKENIIDESGMPKERFSAEFPKEGPSILRIQQVVRGDSAAYFCASSPPNRQTGYEQYFGPGTRLTVT.

This chain joins TRBV7-9 and TRBJ2-7; 14 bases fit TRBD2. CDR3 length: 16 amino acids. Unmatched junction bases numbered 6, after V lost 5 bases and J lost 3 bases. Germline CDR1 SEHNR, CDR2 FQNEAQ (reference sequence). The CDR3 is CASSMTSGRAVYEQYF. The CDR3 DNA reads TGTGCCAGCAGCATGACTAGCGGGAGGGCCGTCTACGAGCAGTACTTC.

This rearrangement joins TRBV14 to TRBJ2-5; a possible D gene is TRBD2 (5 bases). The CDR3 consists of 14 residues. V was shortened by 2 bases and J by 5 bases, with 12 bases between the two germline ends. Germline values: CDR1 SGHDN, CDR2 FVKESK. CDR3 protein: CASSQFGGGETQYF. The CDR3 bases are TGTGCCAGCAGCCAATTCGGAGGCGGGGAGACCCAGTACTTC. Full variable domain (rest looked up from reference TRBV14 and TRBJ2-5): EAGVTQFPSHSVIEKGQTVTLRCDPISGHDNLYWYRRVMGKEIKFLLHFVKESKQDESGMPNNRFLAERTGGTYSTLKVQPAELEDSGVYFCASSQFGGGETQYFGPGTRLLVL.

The V call is TRBV7-9, the J call TRBJ2-7; D uncertain. This CDR3 is 14 amino acids long. Germline V lookup: CDR1 SEHNR, CDR2 FQNEAQ (reference sequence). The V gene lost 1 base and the J gene lost 3 bases, with 10 bases spanning the gap. The CDR3: CASSLGFSGYEQYF. The CDR3 region has the DNA TGTGCCAGCAGCTTAGGATTTTCGGGCTACGAGCAGTACTTC.

The chain uses TRBV13 and TRBJ2-5; no reliable D call. This CDR3 comprises 13 residues. V was cut by 5 bases and J by 2 bases, with 9 bases left in between. The germline V gene has CDR1 PRHDT and CDR2 FYEKMQ (reference sequence). As DNA, the CDR3 is TGTGCCAGCAGCAGGCCGACACAAGAGACCCAGTACTTC. The encoded protein is CASSRPTQETQYF.

CDR3 DNA sequence: TGTGCCAGCAGTTCCGGGACAGACAATGAGCAGTTCTTC. Encoded protein: CASSSGTDNEQFF. The rearrangement uses TRBV28 and TRBJ2-1; 7 bases line up with TRBD1. This CDR3 contains 13 residues. Germline lookup yields CDR1 MDHEN and CDR2 SYDVKM. The junction had 2 bases not matched to a gene; V was cut back by 4 bases and J by 5 bases. Based on the CDR3 plus reference TRBV28 and TRBJ2-1, the full variable domain is DVKVTQSSRYLVKRTGEKVFLECVQDMDHENMFWYRQDPGLGLRLIYFSYDVKMKEKGDIPEGYSVSREKKERFSLILESASTNQTSMYLCASSSGTDNEQFFGPGTRLTVL.